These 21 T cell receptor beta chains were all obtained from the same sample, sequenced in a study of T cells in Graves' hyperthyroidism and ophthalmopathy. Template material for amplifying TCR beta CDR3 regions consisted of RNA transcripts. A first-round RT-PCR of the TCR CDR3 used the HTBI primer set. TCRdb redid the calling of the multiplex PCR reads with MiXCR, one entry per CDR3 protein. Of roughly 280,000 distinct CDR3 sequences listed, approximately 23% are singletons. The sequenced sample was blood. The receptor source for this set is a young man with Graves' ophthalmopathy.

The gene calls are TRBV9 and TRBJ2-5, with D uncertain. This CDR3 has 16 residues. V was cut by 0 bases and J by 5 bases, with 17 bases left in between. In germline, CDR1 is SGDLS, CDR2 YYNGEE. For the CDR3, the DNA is TGTGCCAGCAGCGTAGAACTCGGACGCTCGACCGAGACCCAGTACTTC. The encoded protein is CASSVELGRSTETQYF.

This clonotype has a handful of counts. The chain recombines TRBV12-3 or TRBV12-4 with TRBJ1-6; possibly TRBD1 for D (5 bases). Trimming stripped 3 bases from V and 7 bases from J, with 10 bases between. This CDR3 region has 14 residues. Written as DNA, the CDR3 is TGTGCCAGCAGTTTGGGGGGACGGAATTCACCCCTCCACTTT. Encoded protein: CASSLGGRNSPLHF.

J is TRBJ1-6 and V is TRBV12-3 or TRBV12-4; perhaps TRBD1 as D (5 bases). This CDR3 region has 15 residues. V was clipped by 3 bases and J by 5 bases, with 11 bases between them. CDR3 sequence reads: CASSFEGKDNSPLHF. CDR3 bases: TGTGCCAGCAGTTTTGAGGGGAAGGATAATTCACCCCTCCACTTT.

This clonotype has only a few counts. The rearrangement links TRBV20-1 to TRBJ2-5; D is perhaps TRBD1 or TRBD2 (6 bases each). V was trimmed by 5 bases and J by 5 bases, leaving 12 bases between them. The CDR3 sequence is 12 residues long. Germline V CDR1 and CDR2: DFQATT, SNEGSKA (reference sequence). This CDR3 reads CSASGAGETQYF. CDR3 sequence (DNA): TGCAGTGCTTCGGGGGCGGGGGAGACCCAGTACTTC.

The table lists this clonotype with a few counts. The CDR3 region is CASSSTGDRSQPQHF. As DNA, the CDR3 is TGTGCCAGCAGTTCGACAGGGGATAGGAGTCAGCCCCAGCATTTT. The chain has TRBV28 and TRBJ1-5; 8 bases map to TRBD1. The germline V gene has CDR1 MDHEN and CDR2 SYDVKM. The CDR3 contains 15 residues. V lost 4 bases, J lost 6 bases, and 8 bases stayed unmatched. Full variable domain (remainder filled in from reference TRBV28 and TRBJ1-5): DVKVTQSSRYLVKRTGEKVFLECVQDMDHENMFWYRQDPGLGLRLIYFSYDVKMKEKGDIPEGYSVSREKKERFSLILESASTNQTSMYLCASSSTGDRSQPQHFGDGTRLSIL.

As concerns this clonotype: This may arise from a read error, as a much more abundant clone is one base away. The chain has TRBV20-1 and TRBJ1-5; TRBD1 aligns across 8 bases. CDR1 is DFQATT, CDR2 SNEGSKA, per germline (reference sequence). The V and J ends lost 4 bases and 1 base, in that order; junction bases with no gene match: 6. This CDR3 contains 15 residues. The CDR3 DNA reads TGCAGTGCTATCAACACAGGGGGAAGCAATCAGCCCCAGCATTTT. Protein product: CSAINTGGSNQPQHF.

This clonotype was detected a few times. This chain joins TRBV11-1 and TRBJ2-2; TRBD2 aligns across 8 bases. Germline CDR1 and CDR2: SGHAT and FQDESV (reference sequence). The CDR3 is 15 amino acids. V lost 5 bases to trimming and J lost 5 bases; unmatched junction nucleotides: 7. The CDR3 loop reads CASSRATGGTGELFF. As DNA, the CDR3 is TGTGCCAGCAGCCGGGCGACGGGAGGGACCGGGGAGCTGTTTTTT.

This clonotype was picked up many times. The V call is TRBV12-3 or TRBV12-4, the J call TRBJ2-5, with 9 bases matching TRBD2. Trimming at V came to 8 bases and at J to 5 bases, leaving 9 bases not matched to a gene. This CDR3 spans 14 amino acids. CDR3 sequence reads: CASRNSGRGETQYF. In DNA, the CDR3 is TGTGCCAGCCGAAATAGCGGGAGAGGTGAGACCCAGTACTTC.

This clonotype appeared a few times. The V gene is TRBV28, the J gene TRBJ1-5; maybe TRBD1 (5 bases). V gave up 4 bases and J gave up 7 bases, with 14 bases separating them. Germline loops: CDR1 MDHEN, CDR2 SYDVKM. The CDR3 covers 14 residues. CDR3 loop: CASSYRGPRQPQHF. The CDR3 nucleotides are TGTGCCAGCAGTTACCGGGGCCCCAGGCAGCCCCAGCATTTT.

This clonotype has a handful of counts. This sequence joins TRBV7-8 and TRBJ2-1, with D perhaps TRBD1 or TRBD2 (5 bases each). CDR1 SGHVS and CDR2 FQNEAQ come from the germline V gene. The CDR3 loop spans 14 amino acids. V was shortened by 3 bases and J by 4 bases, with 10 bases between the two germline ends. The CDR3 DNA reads TGTGCCAGCAGCTTTCCGGGACCATACAATGAGCAGTTCTTC. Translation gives CASSFPGPYNEQFF.

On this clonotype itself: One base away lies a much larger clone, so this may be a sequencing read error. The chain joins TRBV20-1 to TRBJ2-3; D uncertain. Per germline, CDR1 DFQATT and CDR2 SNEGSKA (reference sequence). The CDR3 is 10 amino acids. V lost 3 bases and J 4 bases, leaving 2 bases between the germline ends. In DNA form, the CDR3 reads TGCAGTGCTAGCCCAGATACGCAGTATTTT. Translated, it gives CSASPDTQYF.

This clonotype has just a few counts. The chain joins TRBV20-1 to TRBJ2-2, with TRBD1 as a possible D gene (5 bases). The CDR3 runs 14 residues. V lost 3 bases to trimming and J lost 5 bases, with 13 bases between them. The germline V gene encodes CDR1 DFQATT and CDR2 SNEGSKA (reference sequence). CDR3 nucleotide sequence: TGCAGTGCTAGCCGTGTCCAGGGTACCGGGGAGCTGTTTTTT. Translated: CSASRVQGTGELFF.

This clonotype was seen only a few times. The CDR3 is CSARDGEMTSGRAFVEQFF. CDR3 in DNA: TGCAGTGCTAGAGATGGGGAGATGACTAGCGGGAGGGCCTTTGTTGAGCAGTTCTTC. The rearrangement joins TRBV20-1 to TRBJ2-1; the match to TRBD2 covers 14 bases. The germline V gene encodes CDR1 DFQATT and CDR2 SNEGSKA (reference sequence). The CDR3 sequence is 19 residues long. Losses at the gene ends were 0 bases for V and 9 bases for J; bases not matched to a gene: 16.

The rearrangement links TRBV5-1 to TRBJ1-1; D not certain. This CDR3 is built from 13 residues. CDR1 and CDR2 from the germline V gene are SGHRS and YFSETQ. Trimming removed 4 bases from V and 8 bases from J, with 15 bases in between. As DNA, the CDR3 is TGCGCCAGCAGCGAGATCCCGGCGCTAGAAGCTTTCTTT. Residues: CASSEIPALEAFF. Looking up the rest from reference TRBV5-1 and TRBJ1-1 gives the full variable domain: KAGVTQTPRYLIKTRGQQVTLSCSPISGHRSVSWYQQTPGQGLQFLFEYFSETQRNKGNFPGRFSGRQFSNSRSEMNVSTLELGDSALYLCASSEIPALEAFFGQGTRLTVV.

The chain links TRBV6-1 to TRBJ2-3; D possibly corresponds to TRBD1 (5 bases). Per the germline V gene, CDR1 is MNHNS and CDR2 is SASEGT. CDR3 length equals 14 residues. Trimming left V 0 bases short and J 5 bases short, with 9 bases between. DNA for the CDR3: TGTGCCAGCAGTGAAGCGCTAGGGGAAGATACGCAGTATTTT. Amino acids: CASSEALGEDTQYF.

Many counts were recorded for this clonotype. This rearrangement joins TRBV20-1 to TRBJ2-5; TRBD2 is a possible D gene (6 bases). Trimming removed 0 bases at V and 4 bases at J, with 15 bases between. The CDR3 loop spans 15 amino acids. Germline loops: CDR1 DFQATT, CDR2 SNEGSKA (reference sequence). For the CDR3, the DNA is TGCAGTGCTAGAGATCGAGTTTTGGGGGGAGAGACCCAGTACTTC. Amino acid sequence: CSARDRVLGGETQYF.

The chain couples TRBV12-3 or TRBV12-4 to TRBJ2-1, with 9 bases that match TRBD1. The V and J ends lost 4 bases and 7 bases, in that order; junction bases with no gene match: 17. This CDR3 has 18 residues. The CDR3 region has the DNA TGTGCCAGCAGTTGGTGGGACAGGGTGAGGTCCGTATTGAATGAGCAGTTCTTC. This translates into CASSWWDRVRSVLNEQFF.

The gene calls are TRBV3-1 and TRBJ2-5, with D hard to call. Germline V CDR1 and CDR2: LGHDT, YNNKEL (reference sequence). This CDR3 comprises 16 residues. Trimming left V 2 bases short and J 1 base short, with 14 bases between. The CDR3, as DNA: TGTGCCAGCAGCCAACTCGGTAGAAAAACCCAAGAGACCCAGTACTTC. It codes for CASSQLGRKTQETQYF.

DNA of the CDR3: TGTGCCAGCAGCTTAGTGGCTAGCGGGGGGACCGGGGAGCTGTTTTTT. As protein: CASSLVASGGTGELFF. J is TRBJ2-2 and V is TRBV11-2; 11 nucleotides agree with TRBD2. The CDR3 is made up of 16 amino acids. V was pared by 1 base and J by 5 bases, with 3 bases of the junction left unmatched. Germline V gene sequence: CDR1 SGHAT, CDR2 FQNNGV.

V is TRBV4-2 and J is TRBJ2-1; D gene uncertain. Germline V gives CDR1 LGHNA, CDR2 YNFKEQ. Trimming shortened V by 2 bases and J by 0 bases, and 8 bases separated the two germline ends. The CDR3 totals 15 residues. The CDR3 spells CASSQTSSSYNEQFF. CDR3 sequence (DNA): TGTGCCAGCAGCCAAACGTCCAGCTCCTACAATGAGCAGTTCTTC.

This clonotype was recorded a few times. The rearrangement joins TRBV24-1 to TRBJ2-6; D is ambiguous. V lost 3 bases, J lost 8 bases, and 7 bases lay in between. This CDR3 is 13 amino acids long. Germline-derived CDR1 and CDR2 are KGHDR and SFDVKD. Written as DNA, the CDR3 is TGTGCCACCAGTGATGAGGTTACCAACGTCCTGACTTTC. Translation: CATSDEVTNVLTF.